The present entry profiles one TCR beta chain with its context. Its antigen remains unknown. The V and J ends lost 5 bases and 4 bases respectively, with 8 bases between them. The CDR3 spans 12 residues. Looked up from germline, CDR1 is SEHNR and CDR2 is FQNEAQ (reference sequence). This sample is drawn from a study of cytomegalovirus exposure and HLA in healthy donors. PCR was performed using 60 Vbeta and 13 Jbeta primers. Sequencing was performed with immunoSEQ multiplex PCR; in TCRdb, only in-frame clones are kept and a portion is missing. Among tens of thousands of clones, nearly 80% were seen once, and the ten largest hold roughly 4.2%. Study results and limitations: Prior analysis indicated that the majority of TCR beta V segments exhibited productivity approximately 90% or approximately 30% of the time. Some V segments (TRBV6-2 and TRBV6-3 among them) were excluded as indistinguishable. The presence/absence work took it that sequencing depth was about the same across donors.

This TCR came from a woman aged 40 to 55 in good health and CMV-seropositive. Sequencing input: PBMCs. This chain uses TRBV7-9 with TRBJ1-1; tentatively, D is TRBD1 (5 bases). The CDR3 bases are TGTGCCAGCAGCGGAGGGGCCACTGAAGCTTTCTTT. Residues: CASSGGATEAFF.